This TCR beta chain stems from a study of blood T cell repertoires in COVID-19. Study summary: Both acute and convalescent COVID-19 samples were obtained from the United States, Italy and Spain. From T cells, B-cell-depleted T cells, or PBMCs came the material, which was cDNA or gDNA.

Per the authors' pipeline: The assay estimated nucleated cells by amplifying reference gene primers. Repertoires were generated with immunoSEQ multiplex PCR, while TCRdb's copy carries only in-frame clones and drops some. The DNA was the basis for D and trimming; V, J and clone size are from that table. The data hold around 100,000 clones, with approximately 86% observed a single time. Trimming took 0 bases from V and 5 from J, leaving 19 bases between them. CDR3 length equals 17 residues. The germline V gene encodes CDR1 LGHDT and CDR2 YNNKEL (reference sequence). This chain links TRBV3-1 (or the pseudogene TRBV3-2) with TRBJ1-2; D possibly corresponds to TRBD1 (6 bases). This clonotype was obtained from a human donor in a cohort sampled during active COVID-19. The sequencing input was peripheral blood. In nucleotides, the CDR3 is TGTGCCAGCAGCCAAGATTTGGCTTGGGCCAGGGGTTATGGCTACACCTTC. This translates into CASSQDLAWARGYGYTF.